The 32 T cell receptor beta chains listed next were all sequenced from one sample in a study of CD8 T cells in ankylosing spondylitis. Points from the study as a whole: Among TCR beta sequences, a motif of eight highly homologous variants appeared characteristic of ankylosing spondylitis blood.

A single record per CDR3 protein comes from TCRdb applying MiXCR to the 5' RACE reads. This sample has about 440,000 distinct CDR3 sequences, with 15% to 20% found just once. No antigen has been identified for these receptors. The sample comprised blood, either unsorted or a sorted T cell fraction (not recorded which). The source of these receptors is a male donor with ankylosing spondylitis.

The DNA for the CDR3 is TGTGCCAGCAGCCCCTCCATAAATAGCAATCAGCCCCAGCATTTT. It translates to CASSPSINSNQPQHF. The rearrangement links TRBV16 to TRBJ1-5, with D hard to call. CDR1 and CDR2 (germline): KGHSY, FQNENV. Trimming pared 4 bases from V and 0 bases from J, leaving 10 bases between. This CDR3 is 15 amino acids long.

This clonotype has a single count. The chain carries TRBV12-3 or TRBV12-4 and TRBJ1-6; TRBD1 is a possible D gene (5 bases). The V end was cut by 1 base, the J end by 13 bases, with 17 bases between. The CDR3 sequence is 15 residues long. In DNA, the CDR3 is TGTGCCAGCAGTTTAGGTTTGGGGGGGACGTCGCCCCTCCACTTT. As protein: CASSLGLGGTSPLHF.

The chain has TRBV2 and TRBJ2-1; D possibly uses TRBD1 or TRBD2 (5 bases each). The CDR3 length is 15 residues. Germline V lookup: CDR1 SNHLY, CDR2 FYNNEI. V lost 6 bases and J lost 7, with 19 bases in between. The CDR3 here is CASSAQRTGRNEQFF. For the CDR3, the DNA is TGTGCCAGCAGCGCACAAAGGACGGGACGAAATGAGCAGTTCTTC.

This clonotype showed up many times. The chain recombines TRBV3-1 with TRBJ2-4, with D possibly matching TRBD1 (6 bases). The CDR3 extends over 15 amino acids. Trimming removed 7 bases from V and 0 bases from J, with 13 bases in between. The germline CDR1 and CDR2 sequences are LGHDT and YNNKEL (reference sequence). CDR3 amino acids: CASKDSILAKNIQYF. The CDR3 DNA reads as TGTGCCAGCAAGGACAGTATTCTAGCCAAAAACATTCAGTACTTC.

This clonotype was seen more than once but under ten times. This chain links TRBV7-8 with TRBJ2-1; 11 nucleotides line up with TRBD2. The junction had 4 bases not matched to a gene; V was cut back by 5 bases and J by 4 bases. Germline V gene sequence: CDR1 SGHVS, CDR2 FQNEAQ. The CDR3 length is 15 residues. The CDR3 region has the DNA TGTGCCAGCAGCCCTAGCGGGGGGACTTACAATGAGCAGTTCTTC. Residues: CASSPSGGTYNEQFF.

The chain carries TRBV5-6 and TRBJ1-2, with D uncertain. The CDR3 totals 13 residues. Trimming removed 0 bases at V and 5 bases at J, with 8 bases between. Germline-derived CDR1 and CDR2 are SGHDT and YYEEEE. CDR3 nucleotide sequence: TGTGCCAGCAGCTTGGGTCGGCAGTATGGCTACACCTTC. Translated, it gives CASSLGRQYGYTF.

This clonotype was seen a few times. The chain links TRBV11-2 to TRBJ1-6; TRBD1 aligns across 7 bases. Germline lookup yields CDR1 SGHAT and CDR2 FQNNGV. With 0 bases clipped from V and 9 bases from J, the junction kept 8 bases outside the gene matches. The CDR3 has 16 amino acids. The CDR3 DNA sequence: TGTGCCAGCAGCTTAGATTTCCAGGGGGGGGGTTCACCCCTCCACTTT. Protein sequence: CASSLDFQGGGSPLHF.

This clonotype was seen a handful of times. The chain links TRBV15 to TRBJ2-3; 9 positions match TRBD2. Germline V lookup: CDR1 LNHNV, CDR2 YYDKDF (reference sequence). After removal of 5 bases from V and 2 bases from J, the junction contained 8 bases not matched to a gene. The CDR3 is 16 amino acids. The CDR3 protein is CATSSGTSKNTDTQYF. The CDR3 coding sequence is TGTGCCACCAGCTCAGGGACTAGCAAAAACACAGATACGCAGTATTTT.

This CDR3 is CASSPLRAGLAGYGYEQYF. The CDR3 coding sequence is TGTGCCAGCAGCCCTTTACGGGCAGGGCTAGCGGGATATGGCTACGAGCAGTACTTC. The chain has TRBV11-2 and TRBJ2-7, with 9 bases that match TRBD2. CDR1 SGHAT and CDR2 FQNNGV come from the germline V gene. The ends lost 5 bases at V and 3 bases at J; junction bases unmatched: 20. There are 19 residues in the CDR3. Supplemented by reference TRBV11-2 and TRBJ2-7, the full variable domain reads EAGVAQSPRYKIIEKRQSVAFWCNPISGHATLYWYQQILGQGPKLLIQFQNNGVVDDSQLPKDRFSAERLKGVDSTLKIQPAKLEDSAVYLCASSPLRAGLAGYGYEQYFGPGTRLTVT.

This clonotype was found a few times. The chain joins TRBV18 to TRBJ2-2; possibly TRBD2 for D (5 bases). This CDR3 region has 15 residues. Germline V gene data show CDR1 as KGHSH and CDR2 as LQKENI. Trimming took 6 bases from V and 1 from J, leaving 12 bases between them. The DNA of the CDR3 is TGTGCCAGCTCTCCTACAAGCGGGAACACCGGGGAGCTGTTTTTT. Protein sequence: CASSPTSGNTGELFF.

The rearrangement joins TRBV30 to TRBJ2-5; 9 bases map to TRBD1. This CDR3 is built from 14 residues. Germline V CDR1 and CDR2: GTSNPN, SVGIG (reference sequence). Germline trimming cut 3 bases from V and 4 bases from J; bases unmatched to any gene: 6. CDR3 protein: CAWSTGGFLETQYF. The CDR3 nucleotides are TGTGCCTGGAGCACAGGGGGCTTCTTAGAGACCCAGTACTTC.

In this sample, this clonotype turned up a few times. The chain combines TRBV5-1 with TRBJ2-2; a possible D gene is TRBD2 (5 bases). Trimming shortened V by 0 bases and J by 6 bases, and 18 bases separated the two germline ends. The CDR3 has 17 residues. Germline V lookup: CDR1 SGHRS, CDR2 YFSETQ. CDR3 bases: TGCGCCAGCAGCTTGGCTACCTGGGGTCTGAGGGCCGGGGAGCTGTTTTTT. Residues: CASSLATWGLRAGELFF.

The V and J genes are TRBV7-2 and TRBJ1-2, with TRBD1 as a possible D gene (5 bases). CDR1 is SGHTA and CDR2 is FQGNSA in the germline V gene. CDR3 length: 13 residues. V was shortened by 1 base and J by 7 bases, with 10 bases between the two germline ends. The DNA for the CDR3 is TGTGCCAGCAGCTTAGAGAGGGACCGTGGCTACACCTTC. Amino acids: CASSLERDRGYTF. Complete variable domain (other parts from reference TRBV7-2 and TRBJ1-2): GAGVSQSPSNKVTEKGKDVELRCDPISGHTALYWYRQSLGQGLEFLIYFQGNSAPDKSGLPSDRFSAERTGGSVSTLTIQRTQQEDSAVYLCASSLERDRGYTFGSGTRLTVV.

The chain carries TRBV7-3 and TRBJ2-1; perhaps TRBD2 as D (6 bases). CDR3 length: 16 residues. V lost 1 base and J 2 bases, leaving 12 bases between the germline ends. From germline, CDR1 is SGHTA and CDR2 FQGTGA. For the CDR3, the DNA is TGTGCCAGCAGCTTAATGGGGGGAATTACCTACAATGAGCAGTTCTTC. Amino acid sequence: CASSLMGGITYNEQFF.

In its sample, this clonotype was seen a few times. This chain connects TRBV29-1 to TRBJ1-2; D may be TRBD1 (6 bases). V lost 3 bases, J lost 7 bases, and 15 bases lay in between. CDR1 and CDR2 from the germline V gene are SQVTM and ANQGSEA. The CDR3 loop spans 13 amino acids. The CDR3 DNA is TGCAGCGTTGACCAAGGACAGCGAGGTGGCTACACCTTC. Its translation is CSVDQGQRGGYTF.

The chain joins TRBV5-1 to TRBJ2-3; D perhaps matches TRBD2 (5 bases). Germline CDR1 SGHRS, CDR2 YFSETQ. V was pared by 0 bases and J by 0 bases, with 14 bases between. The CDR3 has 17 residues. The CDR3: CASSLGLLGSSTDTQYF. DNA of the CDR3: TGCGCCAGCAGCTTGGGGCTATTAGGGAGCAGCACAGATACGCAGTATTTT.

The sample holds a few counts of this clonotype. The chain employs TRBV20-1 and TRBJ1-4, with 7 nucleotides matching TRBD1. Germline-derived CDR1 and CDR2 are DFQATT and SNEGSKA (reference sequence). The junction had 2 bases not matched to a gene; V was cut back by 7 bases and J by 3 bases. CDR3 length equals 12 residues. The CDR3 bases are TGCAGTGGTACAGGGGCTAATGAAAAACTGTTTTTT. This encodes CSGTGANEKLFF.

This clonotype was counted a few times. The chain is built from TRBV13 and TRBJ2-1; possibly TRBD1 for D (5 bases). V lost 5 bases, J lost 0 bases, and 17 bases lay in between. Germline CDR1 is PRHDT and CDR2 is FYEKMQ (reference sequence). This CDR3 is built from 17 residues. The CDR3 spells CASSKARTQGSYNEQFF. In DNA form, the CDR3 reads TGTGCCAGCAGCAAAGCCCGGACACAAGGCTCCTACAATGAGCAGTTCTTC.

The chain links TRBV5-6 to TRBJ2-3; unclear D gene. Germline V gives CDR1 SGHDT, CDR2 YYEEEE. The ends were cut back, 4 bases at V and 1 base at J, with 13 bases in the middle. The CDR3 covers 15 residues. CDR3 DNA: TGTGCCAGCAGCGCGGTCCAAGTCCGCACAGATACGCAGTATTTT. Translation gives CASSAVQVRTDTQYF.

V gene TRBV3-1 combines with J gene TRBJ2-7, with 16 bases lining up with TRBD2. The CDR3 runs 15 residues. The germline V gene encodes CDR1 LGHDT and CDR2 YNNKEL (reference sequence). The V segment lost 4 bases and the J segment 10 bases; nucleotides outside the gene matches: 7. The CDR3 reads CASSRGTSGGAQQYF. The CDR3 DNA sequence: TGTGCCAGCAGCCGGGGGACTAGCGGGGGGGCCCAACAGTACTTC.

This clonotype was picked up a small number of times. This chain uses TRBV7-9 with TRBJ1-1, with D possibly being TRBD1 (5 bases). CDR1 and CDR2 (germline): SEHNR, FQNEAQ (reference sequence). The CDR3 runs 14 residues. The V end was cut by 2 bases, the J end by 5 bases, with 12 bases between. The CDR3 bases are TGTGCCAGCAGCTTAAGGGGAGCCGAGACTGAAGCTTTCTTT. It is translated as CASSLRGAETEAFF. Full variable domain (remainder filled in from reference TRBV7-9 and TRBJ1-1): DTGVSQNPRHKITKRGQNVTFRCDPISEHNRLYWYRQTLGQGPEFLTYFQNEAQLEKSRLLSDRFSAERPKGSFSTLEIQRTEQGDSAMYLCASSLRGAETEAFFGQGTRLTVV.

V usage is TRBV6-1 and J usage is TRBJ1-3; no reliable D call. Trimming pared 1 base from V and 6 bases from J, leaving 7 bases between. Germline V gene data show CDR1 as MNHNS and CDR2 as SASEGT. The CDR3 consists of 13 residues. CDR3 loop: CASSEVVVNTIYF. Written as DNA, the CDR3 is TGTGCCAGCAGTGAAGTTGTGGTAAACACCATATATTTT.

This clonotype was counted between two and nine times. The CDR3 DNA reads as TGTGCCAGCAGTCCCACAGGGAATAGCAATCAGCCCCAGCATTTT. Translated, it gives CASSPTGNSNQPQHF. This sequence joins TRBV12-3 or TRBV12-4 and TRBJ1-5; TRBD1 might be the D (6 bases). The CDR3 length is 15 residues. Trimming took off 5 bases at V and 0 bases at J, with 11 bases between the two ends.

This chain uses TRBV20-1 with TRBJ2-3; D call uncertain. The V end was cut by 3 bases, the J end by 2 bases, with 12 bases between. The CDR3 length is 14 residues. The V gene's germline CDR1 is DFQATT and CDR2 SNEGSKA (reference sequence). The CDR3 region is CSARAIQATDTQYF. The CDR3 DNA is TGCAGTGCTAGGGCGATTCAGGCCACAGATACGCAGTATTTT.

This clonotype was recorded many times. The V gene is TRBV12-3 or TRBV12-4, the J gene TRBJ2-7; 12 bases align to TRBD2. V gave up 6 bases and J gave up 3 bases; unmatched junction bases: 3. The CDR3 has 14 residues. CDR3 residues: CASRQTSGGYEQYF. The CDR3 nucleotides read TGTGCCAGCAGGCAGACTAGCGGGGGCTACGAGCAGTACTTC.

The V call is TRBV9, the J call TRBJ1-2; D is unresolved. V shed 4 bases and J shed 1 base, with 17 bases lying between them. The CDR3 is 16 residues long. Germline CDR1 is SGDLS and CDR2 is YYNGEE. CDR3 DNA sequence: TGTGCCAGCAGCTCCCCGGAGGGCATTTTTAACTATGGCTACACCTTC. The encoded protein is CASSSPEGIFNYGYTF.

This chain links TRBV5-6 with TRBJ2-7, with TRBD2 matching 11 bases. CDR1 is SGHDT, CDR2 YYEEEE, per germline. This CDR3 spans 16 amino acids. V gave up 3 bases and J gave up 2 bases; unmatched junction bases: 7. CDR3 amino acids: CASSSLLAGGAYEQYF. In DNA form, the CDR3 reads TGTGCCAGCAGCTCACTGCTAGCGGGAGGCGCCTACGAGCAGTACTTC. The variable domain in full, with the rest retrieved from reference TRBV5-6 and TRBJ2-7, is DAGVTQSPTHLIKTRGQQVTLRCSPKSGHDTVSWYQQALGQGPQFIFQYYEEEERQRGNFPDRFSGHQFPNYSSELNVNALLLGDSALYLCASSSLLAGGAYEQYFGPGTRLTVT.

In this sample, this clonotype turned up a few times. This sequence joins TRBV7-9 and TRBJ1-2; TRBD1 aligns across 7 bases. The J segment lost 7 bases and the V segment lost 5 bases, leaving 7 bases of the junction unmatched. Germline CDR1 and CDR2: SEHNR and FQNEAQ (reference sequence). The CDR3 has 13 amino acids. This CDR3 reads CASSTSGGAGYTF. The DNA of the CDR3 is TGTGCCAGCAGCACTTCAGGGGGGGCTGGCTACACCTTC.

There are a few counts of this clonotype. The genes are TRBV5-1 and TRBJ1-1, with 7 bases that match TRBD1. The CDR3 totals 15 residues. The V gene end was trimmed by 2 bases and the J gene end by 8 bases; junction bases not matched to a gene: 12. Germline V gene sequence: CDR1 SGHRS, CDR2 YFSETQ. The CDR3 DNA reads TGCGCCAGCAGCTTACAAGACAGGGTCGGACAAGAAGCTTTCTTT. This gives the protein CASSLQDRVGQEAFF.

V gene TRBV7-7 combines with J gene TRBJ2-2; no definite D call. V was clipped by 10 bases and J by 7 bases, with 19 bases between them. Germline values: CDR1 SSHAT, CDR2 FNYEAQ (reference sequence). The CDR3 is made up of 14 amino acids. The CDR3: CAIPGRGKHGELFF. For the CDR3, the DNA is TGTGCCATCCCCGGACGAGGAAAGCACGGGGAGCTGTTTTTT.

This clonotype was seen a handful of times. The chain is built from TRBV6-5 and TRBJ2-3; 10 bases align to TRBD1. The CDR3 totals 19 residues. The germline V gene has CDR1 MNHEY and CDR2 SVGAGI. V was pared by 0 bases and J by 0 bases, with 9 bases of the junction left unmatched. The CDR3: CASSYSGTGASVSTDTQYF. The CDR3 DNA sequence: TGTGCCAGCAGTTACTCTGGGACAGGGGCATCCGTTAGCACAGATACGCAGTATTTT.

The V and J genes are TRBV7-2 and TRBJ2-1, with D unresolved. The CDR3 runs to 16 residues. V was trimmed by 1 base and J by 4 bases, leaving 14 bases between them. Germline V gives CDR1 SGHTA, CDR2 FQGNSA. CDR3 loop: CASSLDPRPLYNEQFF. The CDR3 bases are TGTGCCAGCAGCTTAGACCCGCGGCCGCTGTACAATGAGCAGTTCTTC.